These T cell receptor beta chains were read from a single sample in a study of cytomegalovirus exposure and HLA in healthy donors. TCRdb keeps only in-frame clones here, not all; method: immunoSEQ multiplex PCR. The data contain fewer than 150,000 clones, 60% to 80% of them singletons. Sequencing was carried out using PBMCs. These receptors were obtained from a woman aged 45 to 65 in good health and CMV-seronegative. Each CDR3 is given with its conserved first and last residue. A D gene is named only where the DNA matches it firmly. Where a row states a size, it is once, few, many or the class of an expanded clone; other rows omit it.

>TRBJ1-1|TRBV30|.|.
TGTGCCTGGGGCCCCAACACTGAAGCTTTCTTT
CAWGPNTEAFF
>TRBJ2-1|TRBV11-2|TRBD1|.
TGTGCCAGCAGCTTAGACATTACAGGGGTCGTCTACAATGAGCAGTTCTTC
CASSLDITGVVYNEQFF
>TRBJ1-2|TRBV6-5|TRBD1|.
TGTGCCAGCAGTTTGACAGGGCTCGGCTATGGCTACACCTTC
CASSLTGLGYGYTF
>TRBJ2-1|TRBV9|.|.
TGTGCCAGCAGCGTAGTGGGCGGGGTAGCGCATGAGCAGTTCTTC
CASSVVGGVAHEQFF
>TRBJ1-5|TRBV19|.|.
TGTGCCAGTAGTGGCAGCAATCAGCCCCAGCATTTT
CASSGSNQPQHF
>TRBJ2-7|TRBV2|TRBD1|.
TGTGCCAGCACGGGACAGGGGGCTCAATACGAGCAGTACTTC
CASTGQGAQYEQYF
>TRBJ1-2|TRBV11-2|.|once
TGTGCCAGCAGCTTTCGGGGAGGGCAGAACTATGGCTACACCTTC
CASSFRGGQNYGYTF
>TRBJ1-5|TRBV19|.|.
TGTGCCAGTAGTATAGATCAGGTTGAGGGTGCTCAGCCCCAGCATTTT
CASSIDQVEGAQPQHF
>TRBJ2-1|TRBV2|.|.
TGTGCCAGCAGTGGCCGGGTCCACGTTGGAGCGGAGCAGTTCTTC
CASSGRVHVGAEQFF
>TRBJ2-1|TRBV18|TRBD2|once
TGTGCCAGCTCGCAAACTCTAGCGGAAGCATACAATGAGCAGTTCTTC
CASSQTLAEAYNEQFF
>TRBJ2-7|TRBV28|TRBD2|few
TGTGCCAGCAGTTATGGGTACGGGACTAGCGGAATTTACGAGCAGTACTTC
CASSYGYGTSGIYEQYF
>TRBJ1-5|TRBV30|.|.
TGTGCCTGGACTCCCGGGGGGGTGAGTCAGCCCCAGCATTTT
CAWTPGGVSQPQHF
>TRBJ2-1|TRBV4-1|.|.
TGCGCCAGCAGCCTTAGAGGGGGAGTCTACAATGAGCAGTTCTTC
CASSLRGGVYNEQFF
>TRBJ1-2|TRBV18|TRBD1|.
TGTGCCAGCTCACCAGACAGGGTAGCGAACTATGGCTACACCTTC
CASSPDRVANYGYTF
>TRBJ2-7|TRBV9|.|once
TGTGCCAGCAGCGTAGAGCGCAGACCTTACGAGCAGTACTTC
CASSVERRPYEQYF
>TRBJ2-3|TRBV7-2|.|.
TGTGCCAGCAGCTTAGCAGCACGAGAGTCCGATACGCAGTATTTT
CASSLAARESDTQYF
>TRBJ1-6|TRBV27|.|once
TGTGCCAGCAGTTTAACCCGGTCAGGAATCTATAATTCACCCCTCCACTTT
CASSLTRSGIYNSPLHF
>TRBJ2-3|TRBV7-7|.|.
TGTGCTAGCAGCCAAGGCGGGGGCCCCTTGGATACGCAGTATTTT
CASSQGGGPLDTQYF
>TRBJ2-5|TRBV7-8|.|.
TGTGCCAGCAGCCCCCCGGGGTCGGAGACCCAGTACTTC
CASSPPGSETQYF
>TRBJ1-4|TRBV28|.|once
TGTGCCAGCAGAACGGGAGGGAATGAAAAACTGTTTTTT
CASRTGGNEKLFF
>TRBJ1-2|TRBV7-9|TRBD1|few
TGTGCCAGCAGCTCGACAGGGGCTAACTATGGCTACACCTTC
CASSSTGANYGYTF
>TRBJ1-4|TRBV25-1|.|.
TGTGCCAGCAGACCGGGACACATTAATGAAAAACTGTTTTTT
CASRPGHINEKLFF
>TRBJ2-3|TRBV12-1|.|.
TGTGCCAGCAGCGCTGGGCTAGCGGCAGAAGGAGCTACGCAGTATTTT
CASSAGLAAEGATQYF
>TRBJ2-4|TRBV4-1|TRBD1|.
TGCGCCAGCAGCCAGGGACAGGGGGTAAACATTCAGTACTTC
CASSQGQGVNIQYF
>TRBJ1-5|TRBV6-6|.|.
TGTGCCAGCAGTTACGGGAGTTCGGGCAATCAGCCCCAGCATTTT
CASSYGSSGNQPQHF
>TRBJ1-2|TRBV15|TRBD1|.
TGTGCCACCAGCAGGCCCCAAGGGGGACAGATAGGTGGCTACACCTTC
CATSRPQGGQIGGYTF
>TRBJ2-5|TRBV28|.|.
TGTGCCAGCATCCATAACAAAGAGGTGGAGACCCAGTACTTC
CASIHNKEVETQYF
>TRBJ2-7|TRBV28|TRBD1|.
TGTGCCAGCAGTACCGGCGGGACAGGACCCTACGAGCAGTACTTC
CASSTGGTGPYEQYF
>TRBJ2-7|TRBV7-9|TRBD1|.
TGTGCCAGCAGCCCCAAGGACAGGGCCTACGAGCAGTACTTC
CASSPKDRAYEQYF